The count of the clone carrying this T cell receptor (beta chain) is one. Its specificity is unknown. This entry belongs to a study of siplizumab effects on memory and regulatory T cells. Study-wide results and limits: In roughly 75-95% of proliferating CD4+ or CD8+ clones, a naive or memory phenotype could not be assigned. Alloreactive sequences tracing back to unstimulated CD4+ memory cells were significantly reduced by siplizumab. Proliferating siplizumab-cultured Tregs lacked confirmed suppressive function.

Assays examined about 100,000 TCR templates per sample. The data were produced by immunoSEQ multiplex PCR, yet TCRdb's version contains in-frame clones alone and is incomplete. The sample has approximately 120,000 clones, 92% seen once; the top ten hold roughly 0.75%. CDR3 length: 12 amino acids. Trimming left V 6 bases short and J 8 bases short, with 13 bases between. Germline V gene data show CDR1 as LNHDA and CDR2 as SQIVND (reference sequence). The sequence was collected from a human donor in good health. Specimen: Tregs sorted from blood. The chain recombines TRBV19 with TRBJ1-1, with D possibly matching TRBD1 (6 bases). The CDR3 DNA sequence: TGTGCCAGTAGGATCGGACAGACCGAAGCTTTCTTT. Translation gives CASRIGQTEAFF.